This T cell receptor (beta chain) was profiled in a study of identical twins. In the case of this clonotype: The antigen is undetermined.

TCRdb reprocessed the 5' RACE reads via MiXCR and lists one record per CDR3 protein. The sample has 1.5 million or so distinct CDR3 sequences, about 30% seen once; the top ten hold around 0.25%. Broader study findings: In beta out-of-frame sequences, the excess sharing between twins was weaker. There was more out-of-frame TCR alpha sharing in monozygotic twins than models estimated. In drawing conclusions, the study used cross-sectional statistical analysis and did not follow the same donors. Fewer insertions were carried by abundant cord blood beta clonotypes, but none was seen in memory repertoires.

This clonotype was sampled from a newborn girl in good health. The sample taken for sequencing was cord blood.

CDR3 DNA: TGTGCCATATCTAGCGGGCCTTCCTACAATGAGCAGTTCTTC. Translation gives CAISSGPSYNEQFF. V usage is TRBV10-3 and J usage is TRBJ2-1, with TRBD2 matching 8 bases. The V segment lost 9 bases and the J segment 1 base; nucleotides outside the gene matches: 5. CDR3 length: 14 residues. Germline V gives CDR1 ENHRY, CDR2 SYGVKD.